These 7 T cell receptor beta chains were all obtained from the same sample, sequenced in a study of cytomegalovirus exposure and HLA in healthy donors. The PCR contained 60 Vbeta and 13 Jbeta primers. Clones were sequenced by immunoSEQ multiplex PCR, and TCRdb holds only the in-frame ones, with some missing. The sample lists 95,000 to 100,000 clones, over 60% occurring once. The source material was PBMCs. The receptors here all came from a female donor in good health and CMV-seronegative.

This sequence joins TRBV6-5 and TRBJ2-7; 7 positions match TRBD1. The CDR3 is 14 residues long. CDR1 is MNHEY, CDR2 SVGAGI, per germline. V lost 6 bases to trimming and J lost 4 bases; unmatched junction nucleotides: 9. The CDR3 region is CASSTGTEPYEQYF. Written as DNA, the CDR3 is TGTGCCAGCAGCACCGGGACAGAACCTTACGAGCAGTACTTC.

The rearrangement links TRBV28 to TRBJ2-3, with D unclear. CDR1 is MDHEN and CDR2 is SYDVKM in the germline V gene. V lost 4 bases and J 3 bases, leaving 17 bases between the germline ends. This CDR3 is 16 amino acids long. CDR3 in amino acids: CASSSPSRLLTDTQYF. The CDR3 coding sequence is TGTGCCAGCAGTTCCCCTTCGAGGTTGTTGACAGATACGCAGTATTTT.

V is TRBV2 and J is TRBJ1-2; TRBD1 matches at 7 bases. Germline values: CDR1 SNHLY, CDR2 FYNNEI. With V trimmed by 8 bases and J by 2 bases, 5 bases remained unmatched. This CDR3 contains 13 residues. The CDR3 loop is CASGQQGNYGYTF. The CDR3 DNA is TGTGCCAGCGGCCAACAGGGGAACTATGGCTACACCTTC.

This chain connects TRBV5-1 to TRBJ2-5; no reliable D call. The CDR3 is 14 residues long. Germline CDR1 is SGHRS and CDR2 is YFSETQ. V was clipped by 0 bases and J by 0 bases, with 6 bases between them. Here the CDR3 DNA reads TGCGCCAGCAGCTTGGACTATGACCAAGAGACCCAGTACTTC. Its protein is CASSLDYDQETQYF.

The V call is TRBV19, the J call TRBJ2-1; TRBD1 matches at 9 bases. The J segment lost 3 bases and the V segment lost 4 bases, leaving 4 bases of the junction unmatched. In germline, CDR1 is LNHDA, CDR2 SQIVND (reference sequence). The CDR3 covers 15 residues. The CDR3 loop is CASSRTDRGYNEQFF. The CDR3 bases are TGTGCCAGTAGTAGAACGGACAGGGGCTACAATGAGCAGTTCTTC.

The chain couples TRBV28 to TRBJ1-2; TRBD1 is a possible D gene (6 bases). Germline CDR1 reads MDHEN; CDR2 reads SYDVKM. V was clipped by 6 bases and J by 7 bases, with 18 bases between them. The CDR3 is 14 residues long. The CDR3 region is CASSRTGWEGGYTF. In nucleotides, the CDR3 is TGTGCCAGCAGCCGAACAGGGTGGGAGGGTGGCTACACCTTC.

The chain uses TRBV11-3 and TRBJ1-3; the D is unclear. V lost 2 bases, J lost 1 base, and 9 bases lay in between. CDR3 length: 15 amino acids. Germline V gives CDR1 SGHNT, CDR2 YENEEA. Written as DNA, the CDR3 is TGTGCCAGCAGCTTACAGATCAAGTCTGGAAACACCATATATTTT. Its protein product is CASSLQIKSGNTIYF.